The TCR beta chain described here comes from a study of blood T cell repertoires in COVID-19. Study in general: Both acute and convalescent COVID-19 samples were obtained from the United States, Italy and Spain. From T cells, B-cell-depleted T cells, or PBMCs came the material, which was cDNA or gDNA.

The trim removed 5 bases at V and 5 bases at J, leaving 16 bases unmatched. The CDR3 spans 18 residues. Germline V gene data show CDR1 as SGHAT and CDR2 as FQNNGV. Per the study methods: Using reference gene primer amplification, nucleated cell counts were estimated. The data were produced by immunoSEQ multiplex PCR, yet TCRdb's version contains in-frame clones alone and is incomplete. V and J calls and clone size are those listed in that table; D and trimming were worked out from the DNA. The profile covers roughly 200,000 clones, with approximately 80% appearing a single time and more than 4% taken by the ten largest. Recruits, aged roughly 18 to 90 years, lived in under 25 US areas. This clone was detected many times.

The chain carries TRBV11-2 and TRBJ1-2, with 11 bases identical to TRBD1. The sequence was collected from a woman aged 60 to 75 with acute COVID-19. Specimen: PBMCs or T cells enriched from blood (not recorded which). CDR3 DNA sequence: TGTGCCAGCAGCCCAGATGGGACAGGGGGGCATCGTAGGTATGGCTACACCTTC. Translating it yields CASSPDGTGGHRRYGYTF.